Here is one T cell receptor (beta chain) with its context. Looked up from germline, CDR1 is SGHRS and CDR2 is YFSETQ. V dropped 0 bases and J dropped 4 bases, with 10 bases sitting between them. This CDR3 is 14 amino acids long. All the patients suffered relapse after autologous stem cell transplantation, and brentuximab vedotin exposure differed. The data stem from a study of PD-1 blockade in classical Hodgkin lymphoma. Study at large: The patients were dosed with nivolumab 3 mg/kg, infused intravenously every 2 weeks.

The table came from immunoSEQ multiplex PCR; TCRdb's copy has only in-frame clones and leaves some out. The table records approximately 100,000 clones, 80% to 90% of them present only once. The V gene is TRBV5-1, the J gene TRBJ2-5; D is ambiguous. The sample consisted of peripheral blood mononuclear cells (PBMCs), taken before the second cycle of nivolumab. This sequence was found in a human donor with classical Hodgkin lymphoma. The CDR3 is CASSLGTVRETQYF. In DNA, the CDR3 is TGCGCCAGCAGCTTGGGTACAGTCAGAGAGACCCAGTACTTC.